One TCR beta chain is described in this entry. Its antigen is not identified. The sample is drawn from a study of shared clonotypes between healthy human individuals. The CDR3 is 14 residues long. J gave up 3 bases and V 5 bases, and 1 base lay outside the gene matches. The germline V gene has CDR1 SGHTA and CDR2 FQGTGA. Methods used by the authors: Junction-only immunoSEQ sequences carried no quality scores, so filtering differed. Assay: immunoSEQ multiplex PCR; the TCRdb copy retains only in-frame clones and omits some. The V and J calls and clone size are taken from that table; D and trimming were inferred from the DNA. The sample consists of millions of clones, just over 90% of them appearing once. The study's findings and limits: The sampled material consisted only of blood, and tissue repertoires are likely to differ. Rarefaction showed sorted-subset sequencing was incomplete despite large depth.

The sequence was collected from a man aged 18 to 35 in good health. The J gene is TRBJ2-5, the V gene TRBV7-3; TRBD2 matches 12 bases. Source material: naive CD4+ T cells sorted from blood. The subset: CD45RA+ positively selected. The CDR3 sequence: CASSPSGGEETQYF. Written as DNA, the CDR3 is TGTGCCAGCAGCCCTAGCGGGGGGGAAGAGACCCAGTACTTC.